This T cell receptor (beta chain) derives from a study of cytomegalovirus exposure and HLA in healthy donors. Study results and limitations: A further, later analysis showed that HLA-associated TCR beta chains (compared with equally common others) were more clonally expanded. The HLA-A and HLA-B alleles of most subjects were reportedly predicted accurately from TCR beta sequences.

A note on this clone: Its target is not known.

Each donor was nominally healthy when sampled (though unrecorded immune exposures were likely). V shed 4 bases and J 4 bases; nucleotides not matched to a gene: 6. CDR1 and CDR2 (germline): LNHDA, SQIVND (reference sequence). This CDR3 comprises 15 residues. 60 Vbeta and 13 Jbeta primers were used in PCR. Assay: immunoSEQ multiplex PCR; the TCRdb copy retains only in-frame clones and omits some. The sample yields some 180,000 clones, 70% to 80% seen once. Material: PBMCs. V and J are TRBV19 and TRBJ2-3, with TRBD1 matching over 9 bases. This TCR was sampled from a man between 18 and 29 years old in good health and CMV-seronegative. The CDR3 loop is CASSRGQGGPDTQYF. CDR3 DNA: TGTGCCAGTAGTAGGGGACAGGGTGGGCCAGATACGCAGTATTTT.